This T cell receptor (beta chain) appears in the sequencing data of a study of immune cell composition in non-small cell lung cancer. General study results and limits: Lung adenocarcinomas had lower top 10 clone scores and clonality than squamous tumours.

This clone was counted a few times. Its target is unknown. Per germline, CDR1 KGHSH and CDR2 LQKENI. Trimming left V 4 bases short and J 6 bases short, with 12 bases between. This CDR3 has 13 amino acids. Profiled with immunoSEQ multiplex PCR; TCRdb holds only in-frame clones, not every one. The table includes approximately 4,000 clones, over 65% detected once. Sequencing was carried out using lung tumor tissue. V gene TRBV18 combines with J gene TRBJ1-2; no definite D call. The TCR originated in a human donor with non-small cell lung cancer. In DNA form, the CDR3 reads TGTGCCAGCTCACGGAACGAGGCAGATGGCTACACCTTC. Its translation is CASSRNEADGYTF.